The 2 T cell receptor beta chains in this list originate from one sample, sequenced in a study of regulatory T cells in long-lasting Graves disease. As to time point: newly diagnosed GD, antithyroid drugs for less than 3 months. The authors made the TCR library using RNA they extracted from PBMCs. Library construction for TCR beta used iRepertoire HTBI primers and Arm-PCR of CDR3 regions. TCRdb fed the multiplex PCR reads into MiXCR, producing one record per CDR3 protein. The top ten clones hold just over 20% of a sample with approximately 350,000 distinct CDR3 sequences, around 15% of them seen once. This sample also belongs to another study, concerning T cells in Graves' hyperthyroidism and ophthalmopathy.

This specimen was peripheral blood mononuclear cells (PBMCs), taken at new diagnosis, from a patient treated with antithyroid drugs. The source is a woman aged 18-29 years with Graves disease.

Ten or more counts support this clonotype. The V gene is TRBV12-3 or TRBV12-4, the J gene TRBJ1-2; TRBD1 matches at 8 bases. V shed 5 bases and J 4 bases; nucleotides not matched to a gene: 9. CDR3 length: 15 residues. The CDR3 DNA is TGTGCCAGCAGTCCGGGACAGGCGCCCGTCTATGGCTACACCTTC. Translation gives CASSPGQAPVYGYTF.

This clonotype appeared many times. V gene TRBV20-1 combines with J gene TRBJ2-1; D is undetermined. Trimming removed 5 bases at V and 14 bases at J, with 16 bases between. This CDR3 comprises 11 residues. CDR1 DFQATT and CDR2 SNEGSKA come from the germline V gene (reference sequence). Here the CDR3 DNA reads TGCAGTGCTCCAACGACTGGCGATAAGTTCTTC. This gives the protein CSAPTTGDKFF.